The rows below give T cell receptor beta chains drawn from one sample of a study of PD-1 blockade in classical Hodgkin lymphoma. Sequencing was performed with immunoSEQ multiplex PCR; in TCRdb, only in-frame clones are kept and a portion is missing. The sample records approximately 51,000 clones, around 67% being singletons. Specimen: peripheral blood mononuclear cells (PBMCs), collected before the second cycle of nivolumab. All receptors come from a human donor with classical Hodgkin lymphoma. CDR3s include the opening cysteine and the closing phenylalanine or tryptophan. The D gene is left open where the match is weak. Not every row has a clone size; where given, it reads once, few, many or a size class.

j_call: TRBJ2-7; v_call: TRBV28; clone_size: .; d_call: .; cdr3_nt: TGTGCCAGCAGGCCCGAGGGCGACCCCACCGAGCAGTACTTC; cdr3_aa: CASRPEGDPTEQYF
j_call: TRBJ2-2; v_call: TRBV25-1; clone_size: .; d_call: TRBD1; cdr3_nt: TGTGCCAGCAGCCAAGGACAGGGGATCGGCGGGGAGCTGTTTTTT; cdr3_aa: CASSQGQGIGGELFF
j_call: TRBJ1-2; v_call: TRBV6-5; clone_size: .; d_call: TRBD1; cdr3_nt: TGTGCCAGCAGTCCGGGGACAGGGGCGAGAGTTGGCTACACCTTC; cdr3_aa: CASSPGTGARVGYTF
j_call: TRBJ2-1; v_call: TRBV9; clone_size: .; d_call: .; cdr3_nt: TGTGCCAGCAGCGTTCGTTTACTCAGCTCCTACAATGAGCAGTTCTTC; cdr3_aa: CASSVRLLSSYNEQFF
j_call: TRBJ2-1; v_call: TRBV28; clone_size: .; d_call: .; cdr3_nt: TGTGCCAGCAGTCCTTACAATGAGCAGTTCTTC; cdr3_aa: CASSPYNEQFF
j_call: TRBJ2-5; v_call: TRBV29-1; clone_size: .; d_call: TRBD2; cdr3_nt: TGCAGCGTTGTCCCACTAGCGGGAGGACGGGAGACCCAGTACTTC; cdr3_aa: CSVVPLAGGRETQYF
j_call: TRBJ1-5; v_call: TRBV4-2; clone_size: many; d_call: .; cdr3_nt: TGTGCCAGCAGCCAAGCAGGGACGAATCAGCCCCAGCATTTT; cdr3_aa: CASSQAGTNQPQHF
j_call: TRBJ2-7; v_call: TRBV14; clone_size: .; d_call: .; cdr3_nt: TGTGCCAGCAGCCAGCTTTCAGGACCCCTATACTACGAGCAGTACTTC; cdr3_aa: CASSQLSGPLYYEQYF
j_call: TRBJ2-5; v_call: TRBV5-1; clone_size: .; d_call: .; cdr3_nt: TGCGCCAGCAGCTTGGCTCTCTCAAAAGAGACCCAGTACTTC; cdr3_aa: CASSLALSKETQYF
j_call: TRBJ1-2; v_call: TRBV19; clone_size: once; d_call: TRBD1; cdr3_nt: TGTGCCAGTAGTATAGATCGGGACAGAACTGGCTACACCTTC; cdr3_aa: CASSIDRDRTGYTF
j_call: TRBJ1-2; v_call: TRBV27; clone_size: .; d_call: .; cdr3_nt: TGTGCCAGCCGGGGGGACCGGGCAGGAGAGGGCTACACCTTC; cdr3_aa: CASRGDRAGEGYTF
j_call: TRBJ1-2; v_call: TRBV11-2; clone_size: .; d_call: .; cdr3_nt: TGTGCCAGCAGCTTAAGGAGAGACCGAGCCTATGGCTACACCTTC; cdr3_aa: CASSLRRDRAYGYTF
j_call: TRBJ2-7; v_call: TRBV7-2; clone_size: .; d_call: TRBD2; cdr3_nt: TGTGCCAGCAGCCAGGGACTAGCGGGAGGCCGGGGTTACGAGCAGTACTTC; cdr3_aa: CASSQGLAGGRGYEQYF
j_call: TRBJ1-5; v_call: TRBV2; clone_size: .; d_call: .; cdr3_nt: TGTGCCAGCAGCCCGACAGGAGGAAGGAATCAGCCCCAGCATTTT; cdr3_aa: CASSPTGGRNQPQHF
j_call: TRBJ2-2; v_call: TRBV7-9; clone_size: .; d_call: TRBD2; cdr3_nt: TGTGCCAGCAGCTTACGAGAGCGGGGGCTCGGGGAGCTGTTTTTT; cdr3_aa: CASSLRERGLGELFF
j_call: TRBJ2-7; v_call: TRBV27; clone_size: .; d_call: .; cdr3_nt: TGTGCCAGCAGTTTGGGAGGACATCGCGGAGGGTACGAGCAGTACTTC; cdr3_aa: CASSLGGHRGGYEQYF
j_call: TRBJ2-2; v_call: TRBV19; clone_size: .; d_call: .; cdr3_nt: TGTGCCAGTTACCTTTACTGGACCGGGGAGCTGTTTTTT; cdr3_aa: CASYLYWTGELFF
j_call: TRBJ2-7; v_call: TRBV6-5; clone_size: few; d_call: .; cdr3_nt: TGTGCCAGCAGTCCAGGGGTATCCTACGAGCAGTACTTC; cdr3_aa: CASSPGVSYEQYF